One and the same sample provided the 22 T cell receptor beta chains below, sequenced in a study of read filtering for tumor transcriptome and immune sequencing. This library used 300 to 500 ng RNA and molecular barcoded adaptors spanning alpha/delta and beta/gamma chains. TCRdb re-called the reads through MiXCR, storing one row per CDR3 protein. The sample has about 63,000 distinct CDR3 sequences, 14% seen once. Sequencing was carried out using a population of CD138-negative cells sorted from bone marrow. The receptors here all came from a donor at least 40 years old with multiple myeloma.

In its sample, this clonotype was seen many times. The chain has TRBV18 and TRBJ1-1; maybe TRBD1 (6 bases). CDR3 length: 13 residues. Trimming took 3 bases from V and 1 from J, leaving 6 bases between them. Germline V gene sequence: CDR1 KGHSH, CDR2 LQKENI. CDR3 sequence reads: CASSPGQNTEAFF. The CDR3 DNA sequence: TGTGCCAGCTCACCGGGACAGAACACTGAAGCTTTCTTT.

This clonotype appeared many times. The V gene is TRBV20-1, the J gene TRBJ2-1, with TRBD2 matching over 7 bases. Germline-derived CDR1 and CDR2 are DFQATT and SNEGSKA (reference sequence). V lost 7 bases to trimming and J lost 0 bases; unmatched junction nucleotides: 6. The CDR3 contains 14 residues. CDR3 sequence: CSGASGSSYNEQFF. The DNA of the CDR3 is TGCAGTGGGGCTAGCGGTTCCTCCTACAATGAGCAGTTCTTC.

This clonotype was observed many times. The chain recombines TRBV29-1 with TRBJ1-2; TRBD1 might be the D (5 bases). Trimming removed 4 bases from V and 6 bases from J, with 18 bases in between. The CDR3 is 14 residues long. Per germline, CDR1 SQVTM and CDR2 ANQGSEA. This CDR3 is CSVVLSGRSNGYTF. In DNA form, the CDR3 reads TGCAGCGTTGTCCTGTCAGGGCGTTCCAATGGCTACACCTTC.

This clonotype came up once. This chain links TRBV14 with TRBJ2-2; 13 positions agree with TRBD2. The J segment lost 4 bases and the V segment lost 3 bases, leaving 5 bases of the junction unmatched. CDR1 is SGHDN and CDR2 is FVKESK in the germline V gene. The CDR3 has 17 residues. The CDR3 coding sequence is TGTGCCAGCAGCCAGTGGACTAGCGGGAGTGTCACCGGGGAGCTGTTTTTT. Its protein product is CASSQWTSGSVTGELFF. Complete variable domain (other parts from reference TRBV14 and TRBJ2-2): EAGVTQFPSHSVIEKGQTVTLRCDPISGHDNLYWYRRVMGKEIKFLLHFVKESKQDESGMPNNRFLAERTGGTYSTLKVQPAELEDSGVYFCASSQWTSGSVTGELFFGEGSRLTVL.

This clonotype appeared a few times. CDR3 residues: CASRGLAGAHEQFF. CDR3 bases: TGTGCCAGCAGGGGACTAGCGGGAGCGCATGAGCAGTTCTTC. This rearrangement joins TRBV25-1 to TRBJ2-1; TRBD2 matches 14 bases. The CDR3 runs 14 residues. The trim removed 6 bases at V and 8 bases at J, leaving 3 bases unmatched. CDR1 and CDR2 (germline): MGHDK, SYGVNS.

This clonotype has ten or more counts. The chain recombines TRBV18 with TRBJ1-1; D unresolved. V dropped 2 bases and J dropped 1 base, with 8 bases sitting between them. CDR3 length: 14 residues. CDR1 and CDR2 (germline): KGHSH, LQKENI. In nucleotides, the CDR3 is TGTGCCAGCTCACCAGTCACTAGGAACACTGAAGCTTTCTTT. Translation gives CASSPVTRNTEAFF.

At least ten counts were recorded for this clonotype. The rearrangement links TRBV29-1 to TRBJ2-2; TRBD2 matches 8 bases. CDR1 and CDR2 from the germline V gene are SQVTM and ANQGSEA. This CDR3 is 16 amino acids long. Trimming removed 5 bases from V and 5 bases from J; junction bases left unmatched: 13. The CDR3 coding sequence is TGCAGCGTTACCTATAGCGGGAACGTCGGTACCGGGGAGCTGTTTTTT. It yields the protein CSVTYSGNVGTGELFF.

This clonotype was observed many times. The chain links TRBV7-3 to TRBJ1-2; D gene unclear. This CDR3 has 16 residues. Germline loops: CDR1 SGHTA, CDR2 FQGTGA. Trimming took off 3 bases at V and 4 bases at J, with 18 bases between the two ends. This CDR3 is CASSLSPATAFYGYTF. CDR3 coding DNA: TGTGCCAGCAGCTTGTCCCCCGCCACCGCCTTCTATGGCTACACCTTC.

This clonotype was recorded many times. This chain links TRBV10-3 with TRBJ2-1; 9 positions match TRBD2. This CDR3 comprises 15 residues. The V gene end was trimmed by 10 bases and the J gene end by 4 bases; junction bases not matched to a gene: 11. Germline-derived CDR1 and CDR2 are ENHRY and SYGVKD. The CDR3 DNA reads TGTGCCACCCTAAACGCGGGAGGGACTTACAATGAGCAGTTCTTC. Translated: CATLNAGGTYNEQFF.

This clonotype appeared many times. The chain carries TRBV20-1 and TRBJ2-7, with 12 positions matching TRBD1. Trimming removed 5 bases from V and 5 bases from J; junction bases left unmatched: 7. CDR3 length equals 14 residues. Germline assignment: CDR1 DFQATT and CDR2 SNEGSKA (reference sequence). The DNA for the CDR3 is TGCAGTGCTCCCCCGGGACAGGGGGCCAACGAGCAGTACTTC. Encoded protein: CSAPPGQGANEQYF.

Ten or more counts support this clonotype. The rearrangement links TRBV2 to TRBJ1-1; D call uncertain. The length of the CDR3 is 14 residues. V lost 5 bases, J lost 7 bases, and 17 bases lay in between. In germline, CDR1 is SNHLY, CDR2 FYNNEI. The CDR3 loop reads CASSPPVPRFEAFF. CDR3 nucleotide sequence: TGTGCCAGCAGTCCGCCAGTACCCCGATTTGAAGCTTTCTTT.

The chain employs TRBV10-3 and TRBJ2-1, with 7 bases aligning to TRBD1. CDR3 length: 16 residues. Losses at the gene ends were 4 bases for V and 3 bases for J; bases not matched to a gene: 9. Germline CDR1 reads ENHRY; CDR2 reads SYGVKD. The CDR3 region is CAISAPGQFFYNEQFF. CDR3 nucleotide sequence: TGTGCCATCAGTGCCCCGGGACAGTTCTTCTACAATGAGCAGTTCTTC.

This clonotype was seen repeatedly, ten times or more. This chain connects TRBV20-1 to TRBJ2-7, with 9 bases aligning to TRBD2. The ends lost 2 bases at V and 4 bases at J; junction bases unmatched: 3. CDR1 and CDR2 from the germline V gene are DFQATT and SNEGSKA (reference sequence). CDR3 length: 13 residues. CDR3 nucleotide sequence: TGCAGTGCTAGAACACTAGCGGGTTACGAGCAGTACTTC. Protein sequence: CSARTLAGYEQYF.

This clonotype was found many times. The rearrangement links TRBV7-3 to TRBJ2-7, with D perhaps matching TRBD2 (6 bases). The CDR3 spans 15 residues. The V end was cut by 3 bases, the J end by 2 bases, with 14 bases between. The germline gives CDR1 SGHTA, CDR2 FQGTGA. CDR3 residues: CASSLTAGPTYEQYF. CDR3 nucleotides: TGTGCCAGCAGCTTGACGGCGGGGCCAACCTACGAGCAGTACTTC. Based on the CDR3 plus reference TRBV7-3 and TRBJ2-7, the full variable domain is GAGVSQTPSNKVTEKGKYVELRCDPISGHTALYWYRQSLGQGPEFLIYFQGTGAADDSGLPNDRFFAVRPEGSVSTLKIQRTERGDSAVYLCASSLTAGPTYEQYFGPGTRLTVT.

This clonotype was seen repeatedly, ten times or more. The chain couples TRBV29-1 to TRBJ1-2; D gene unclear. CDR3 length: 13 residues. The V and J ends lost 3 bases and 2 bases respectively, with 10 bases between them. Per germline, CDR1 SQVTM and CDR2 ANQGSEA. CDR3 amino acids: CSVDGQANYGYTF. CDR3 nucleotides: TGCAGCGTTGACGGGCAGGCCAACTATGGCTACACCTTC.

The table lists this clonotype with many counts. This chain connects TRBV7-8 to TRBJ2-1; weak D call: TRBD2 (5 bases). CDR3 length: 15 amino acids. Per the germline V gene, CDR1 is SGHVS and CDR2 is FQNEAQ. Trimming removed 4 bases at V and 0 bases at J, with 10 bases between. As DNA, the CDR3 is TGTGCCAGCAGCTCCAGCGGAACCTCCTACAATGAGCAGTTCTTC. It encodes CASSSSGTSYNEQFF.

Many counts were recorded for this clonotype. This chain joins TRBV29-1 and TRBJ2-3; TRBD2 is a possible D gene (5 bases). Trimming took off 7 bases at V and 0 bases at J, with 14 bases between the two ends. This CDR3 spans 14 amino acids. Germline-derived CDR1 and CDR2 are SQVTM and ANQGSEA. CDR3 region: CSAPMRGSTDTQYF. The CDR3 DNA reads TGCAGCGCCCCGATGCGCGGGAGCACAGATACGCAGTATTTT.

V and J are TRBV5-5 and TRBJ2-4; D ambiguous. Trimming left V 0 bases short and J 2 bases short, with 6 bases between. The CDR3 spans 14 residues. Germline values: CDR1 SGHKS, CDR2 YYEKEE (reference sequence). This CDR3 is CASSLEGPKNIQYF. The CDR3 DNA is TGTGCCAGCAGCTTGGAAGGCCCCAAAAACATTCAGTACTTC.

This clonotype was observed at least ten times. V gene TRBV29-1 combines with J gene TRBJ2-2; TRBD1 matches at 8 bases. Germline CDR1 SQVTM, CDR2 ANQGSEA. This CDR3 spans 14 amino acids. The ends lost 2 bases at V and 7 bases at J; junction bases unmatched: 6. The CDR3 here is CSVEKTGAIGELFF. In DNA form, the CDR3 reads TGCAGCGTTGAAAAGACAGGGGCCATCGGGGAGCTGTTTTTT.

This clonotype showed up many times. This rearrangement joins TRBV4-3 to TRBJ2-1, with 11 bases lining up with TRBD1. V was pared by 4 bases and J by 7 bases, with 3 bases of the junction left unmatched. The CDR3 consists of 14 residues. Germline CDR1 is LGHNA and CDR2 is YSLEER. CDR3 sequence reads: CASSPGTGGNEQFF. The CDR3 region has the DNA TGCGCCAGCAGCCCCGGGACAGGGGGTAATGAGCAGTTCTTC.

The chain couples TRBV3-1 to TRBJ2-7; 10 bases map to TRBD2. Unmatched junction bases numbered 8, after V lost 5 bases and J lost 1 base. The CDR3 covers 16 residues. The germline V gene encodes CDR1 LGHDT and CDR2 YNNKEL (reference sequence). CDR3: CASSLGLAVGSYEQYF. As DNA, the CDR3 is TGTGCCAGCAGCTTAGGACTAGCGGTGGGTTCCTACGAGCAGTACTTC.

Worth noting for this clonotype: This may be a read error, as it is one base from a much larger clone. The chain recombines TRBV9 with TRBJ2-7; 7 positions match TRBD2. Germline lookup yields CDR1 SGDLS and CDR2 YYNGEE. The CDR3 runs 14 residues. The CDR3 is CASSRSRGDYERYF. The CDR3 region has the DNA TGTGCCAGCAGCCGCAGCCGGGGGGACTACGAGCGGTACTTC.